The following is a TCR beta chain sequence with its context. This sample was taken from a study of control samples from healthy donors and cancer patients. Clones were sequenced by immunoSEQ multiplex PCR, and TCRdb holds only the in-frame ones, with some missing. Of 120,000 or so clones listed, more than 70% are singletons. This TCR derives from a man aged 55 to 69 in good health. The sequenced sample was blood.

The chain's CDR3 is CAISEGLAKNIQYF. CDR3 sequence (DNA): TGTGCCATCAGTGAGGGGTTAGCCAAAAACATTCAGTACTTC. This chain joins TRBV10-3 and TRBJ2-4; unclear D gene. Looked up from germline, CDR1 is ENHRY and CDR2 is SYGVKD. Trimming left V 2 bases short and J 0 bases short, with 5 bases between. This CDR3 region has 14 residues.